A single T cell receptor (beta chain) is shown here with its context. The time point denotes: after neoadjuvant nivolumab, at surgical resection. Analysis of PBMCs was direct, with no culture step. The data were taken from a study of neoadjuvant anti-PD-1 for oral cavity cancer. PBMC libraries mostly used approximately 0.5 ug of input genomic DNA, with six replicates per sample. The assay was immunoSEQ multiplex PCR, and TCRdb's table has in-frame clones only and misses some. The table records 30,000 or so clones, roughly 85% of them present only once. This sample comprised PBMCs, obtained after nivolumab (anti-PD-1) treatment. This TCR came from a person aged 40-85 years with oral cavity squamous cell carcinoma.

The CDR3 protein is CASSQGIPSGAGTDTQYF. CDR3 bases: TGCGCCAGCAGCCAAGGCATACCTAGCGGGGCCGGCACAGATACGCAGTATTTT. This chain uses TRBV4-1 with TRBJ2-3; 9 nucleotides line up with TRBD2. The CDR3 is 18 residues long. In germline, CDR1 is MGHRA, CDR2 YSYEKL. Unmatched junction bases numbered 9, after V lost 1 base and J lost 1 base.